This TCR beta chain was recorded in a study of blood T cells in healthy people across ages. This clonotype was recorded a few times. The CDR3 sequence is 13 residues long. The V gene's germline CDR1 is SGDLS and CDR2 YYNGEE. The V and J ends lost 4 bases and 5 bases respectively, with 12 bases between them. It was with a sample-barcoded 5' primer and a J-beta primer mix that a second PCR of roughly 6 to 12 cycles was run. TCRdb re-called the 5' RACE reads through MiXCR, storing one row per CDR3 protein. This table has 1.8 million or so distinct CDR3 sequences, 35% to 50% appearing once. The chain is built from TRBV9 and TRBJ2-5; tentatively, D is TRBD2 (5 bases). Specimen: blood. The sequence derives from a human donor in good health. The CDR3 reads CASSPRESETQYF. CDR3 DNA: TGTGCCAGCAGCCCAAGGGAGTCGGAGACCCAGTACTTC.